This T cell receptor beta chain was retrieved from a study of blood T cells in healthy people across ages. Findings of the study overall: No conclusive comparison of naive versus antigen-experienced cells was possible with unsorted PBMCs.

With regard to this clonotype: Its antigen is still unknown.

Donors each provided ten milliliters of peripheral blood. The CDR3 contains 11 residues. Germline-derived CDR1 and CDR2 are DFQATT and SNEGSKA (reference sequence). A sample-barcoded 5' primer and a J-beta primer mix were used in a second PCR of about 7 to 11 cycles. Each cDNA molecule carried a tag from a template-switch adaptor that contained 12 random nucleotides. One entry per CDR3 protein results from TCRdb running MiXCR on the 5' RACE reads. This table holds 1,500,000 or so distinct CDR3 sequences, 55% to 75% found once. The sequenced material came from blood. The receptor was derived from a man between 18 and 35 years old in good health. V usage is TRBV20-1 and J usage is TRBJ2-1; the D is unclear. Near its end, the DNA agrees better with TRBJ2-7, so the J call may be wrong. CDR3 sequence: CSVASYNEQYF. Written as DNA, the CDR3 is TGCAGTGTGGCTTCCTACAATGAGCAGTACTTC.